This TCR beta chain was profiled in a study of blood T cell repertoires in COVID-19. The CDR3 contains 16 residues. Germline V gene lookup returns CDR1 SGHRS and CDR2 YFSETQ. J lost 4 bases, V lost 3 bases, and 8 bases had no gene match. Assay: immunoSEQ multiplex PCR; the TCRdb copy retains only in-frame clones and omits some. In the table there are tens of thousands of clones, around 85% of which are singletons. The V call is TRBV5-1, the J call TRBJ2-3; 10 nucleotides align to TRBD1. This receptor was taken from a man aged 40-49 years with acute or convalescent COVID-19. The sequenced sample was peripheral blood. The CDR3 here is CASSSSGTGESDTQYF. The DNA for the CDR3 is TGCGCCAGCAGCTCTTCCGGGACAGGGGAATCAGATACGCAGTATTTT.